This entry lists 16 T cell receptor beta chains sequenced from one sample in a study of T-cell reconstitution after alpha-beta-depleted transplantation in children. Preparation of the TCRbeta library was carried out with unique molecular identifiers. Using its own MiXCR run on the PCR reads, TCRdb lists one record per CDR3 protein. Here the sample spans about a million distinct CDR3 sequences, around 30% being singletons. The source was PBMCs, mostly from graft donor cells, collected 360 days after TCRalphabeta/CD19-depleted stem cell transplant. Every receptor here comes from a boy under two years old who had a stem cell transplant for SCID, so the T cells may come from the graft donor.

The V gene is TRBV7-9, the J gene TRBJ2-1; D is perhaps TRBD1 or TRBD2 (5 bases each). The CDR3 length is 14 residues. V lost 5 bases and J lost 9, with 17 bases in between. CDR1 and CDR2 from the germline V gene are SEHNR and FQNEAQ (reference sequence). The chain's CDR3 is CASSAVLGVGEQFF. The CDR3 DNA sequence: TGTGCCAGCAGCGCGGTACTAGGGGTAGGTGAGCAGTTCTTC.

This clonotype was observed a handful of times. This rearrangement joins TRBV6-1 to TRBJ1-6, with TRBD1 as a possible D gene (5 bases). Germline CDR1 and CDR2: MNHNS and SASEGT. This CDR3 spans 14 amino acids. Trimming took off 8 bases at V and 10 bases at J, with 18 bases between the two ends. CDR3 loop: CASGEGKIGSPLHF. The CDR3 nucleotides are TGTGCCAGCGGGGAGGGGAAGATTGGATCACCCCTCCACTTT.

This clonotype was found a few times. This rearrangement joins TRBV20-1 to TRBJ2-7; 7 nucleotides match TRBD2. Germline V lookup: CDR1 DFQATT, CDR2 SNEGSKA (reference sequence). Losses at the gene ends were 0 bases for V and 3 bases for J; bases not matched to a gene: 11. The CDR3 is 16 residues long. CDR3 nucleotide sequence: TGCAGTGCTAGAGACGGACGGACTAGTTTCTTCTACGAGCAGTACTTC. Its protein product is CSARDGRTSFFYEQYF.

The chain employs TRBV12-3 or TRBV12-4 and TRBJ2-1, with D possibly being TRBD2 (5 bases). Trimming took 3 bases from V and 9 from J, leaving 12 bases between them. The CDR3 loop spans 13 amino acids. The CDR3 region is CASSFQGRGEQFF. The CDR3 DNA sequence: TGTGCCAGCAGTTTTCAAGGACGGGGTGAGCAGTTCTTC.

This clonotype was counted only a few times. This chain links TRBV11-1 with TRBJ1-1, with a weak D call TRBD1 (5 bases). V was cut by 5 bases and J by 0 bases, with 19 bases left in between. Germline assignment: CDR1 SGHAT and CDR2 FQDESV (reference sequence). This CDR3 is 17 amino acids long. CDR3 region: CASSRHGGAGVNTEAFF. CDR3 bases: TGTGCCAGCAGCCGCCATGGGGGTGCTGGAGTGAACACTGAAGCTTTCTTT.

This clonotype occurred a few times. The J gene is TRBJ2-5, the V gene TRBV25-1; TRBD2 is a possible D gene (5 bases). Trimming pared 2 bases from V and 3 bases from J, leaving 10 bases between. The CDR3 is made up of 14 amino acids. The V gene's germline CDR1 is MGHDK and CDR2 SYGVNS. This CDR3 reads CASSEPREKETQYF. The CDR3, as DNA: TGTGCCAGCAGTGAACCCCGGGAAAAAGAGACCCAGTACTTC.

The chain recombines TRBV5-1 with TRBJ2-3; 9 positions match TRBD1. CDR1 and CDR2 from the germline V gene are SGHRS and YFSETQ. J was trimmed by 3 bases and V by 4 bases; bases with no gene match: 6. The CDR3 contains 15 residues. The CDR3, as DNA: TGCGCCAGCAGCCCGGACAGGGGTTGGACAGATACGCAGTATTTT. Translation gives CASSPDRGWTDTQYF. Filled out from reference TRBV5-1 and TRBJ2-3, the complete variable domain reads KAGVTQTPRYLIKTRGQQVTLSCSPISGHRSVSWYQQTPGQGLQFLFEYFSETQRNKGNFPGRFSGRQFSNSRSEMNVSTLELGDSALYLCASSPDRGWTDTQYFGPGTRLTVL.

In this sample, this clonotype turned up a few times. V is TRBV28 and J is TRBJ2-3; 7 bases agree with TRBD2. V shed 6 bases and J 6 bases; nucleotides not matched to a gene: 15. The germline gives CDR1 MDHEN, CDR2 SYDVKM. This CDR3 spans 16 amino acids. CDR3: CASSTGLDGSHDTQYF. For the CDR3, the DNA is TGTGCCAGCAGCACTGGACTAGACGGTTCACACGATACGCAGTATTTT.

The chain links TRBV30 to TRBJ2-7; D not certain. This CDR3 spans 11 amino acids. Germline values: CDR1 GTSNPN, CDR2 SVGIG (reference sequence). Trimming stripped 4 bases from V and 3 bases from J, with 7 bases between. In nucleotides, the CDR3 is TGTGCCTGGACGGCCAACTACGAGCAGTACTTC. This translates into CAWTANYEQYF.

The V call is TRBV5-1, the J call TRBJ2-7, with 9 positions matching TRBD1. Unmatched junction bases numbered 5, after V lost 4 bases and J lost 3 bases. This CDR3 contains 14 residues. Germline V gene lookup returns CDR1 SGHRS and CDR2 YFSETQ. In DNA form, the CDR3 reads TGCGCCAGCAGCCTACAGGGGGCAAACTACGAGCAGTACTTC. This encodes CASSLQGANYEQYF. Complete variable domain (other parts from reference TRBV5-1 and TRBJ2-7): KAGVTQTPRYLIKTRGQQVTLSCSPISGHRSVSWYQQTPGQGLQFLFEYFSETQRNKGNFPGRFSGRQFSNSRSEMNVSTLELGDSALYLCASSLQGANYEQYFGPGTRLTVT.

The gene calls are TRBV10-2 and TRBJ2-6; the D is unclear. Germline CDR1 reads WSHSY; CDR2 reads SAAADI. This CDR3 has 16 residues. V was cut by 2 bases and J by 0 bases, with 8 bases left in between. This CDR3 reads CASSEAVSSGANVLTF. As DNA, the CDR3 is TGCGCCAGCAGTGAGGCAGTTAGCTCTGGGGCCAACGTCCTGACTTTC.

This clonotype came up a few times. This chain connects TRBV4-1 to TRBJ1-1; TRBD1 matches at 8 bases. The CDR3 extends over 17 amino acids. The V gene end was trimmed by 0 bases and the J gene end by 9 bases; junction bases not matched to a gene: 15. Germline-derived CDR1 and CDR2 are MGHRA and YSYEKL. The CDR3 is CASSQDGGMDRVGKAFF. CDR3 nucleotide sequence: TGCGCCAGCAGCCAAGACGGAGGGATGGACAGGGTGGGAAAAGCTTTCTTT.

The J gene is TRBJ2-7, the V gene TRBV4-3; 8 positions match TRBD1. The germline V gene encodes CDR1 LGHNA and CDR2 YSLEER. The CDR3 covers 15 residues. Unmatched junction bases numbered 6, after V lost 1 base and J lost 4 bases. The CDR3 sequence is CASSQVIRQGYEQYF. CDR3 coding DNA: TGCGCCAGCAGCCAAGTAATCCGACAGGGGTACGAGCAGTACTTC.

This clonotype has a single count. CDR3 in amino acids: CASSSQGTGGRSTQYF. The CDR3 DNA reads as TGTGCCAGCAGTTCCCAAGGGACAGGGGGACGGAGTACGCAGTATTTT. The gene calls are TRBV12-3 or TRBV12-4 and TRBJ2-3, with 11 bases that match TRBD1. With 4 bases clipped from V and 8 bases from J, the junction kept 11 bases outside the gene matches. The CDR3 consists of 16 residues.

V gene TRBV7-2 combines with J gene TRBJ1-2, with D uncertain. The CDR3 is 14 amino acids. V was shortened by 2 bases and J by 4 bases, with 11 bases between the two germline ends. From germline, CDR1 is SGHTA and CDR2 FQGNSA. The DNA of the CDR3 is TGTGCCAGCAGCTTATGGGATAGAGCCTATGGCTACACCTTC. Its protein product is CASSLWDRAYGYTF.

This clonotype was seen a handful of times. CDR3 protein: CASSHLRDSHGYTF. The CDR3 coding sequence is TGTGCCAGCAGCCACCTAAGGGACAGCCACGGCTACACCTTC. The chain is built from TRBV3-1 and TRBJ1-2, with 7 bases fitting TRBD1. The CDR3 sequence is 14 residues long. The V and J ends lost 3 bases and 8 bases, in that order; junction bases with no gene match: 9. Germline V gives CDR1 LGHDT, CDR2 YNNKEL (reference sequence).